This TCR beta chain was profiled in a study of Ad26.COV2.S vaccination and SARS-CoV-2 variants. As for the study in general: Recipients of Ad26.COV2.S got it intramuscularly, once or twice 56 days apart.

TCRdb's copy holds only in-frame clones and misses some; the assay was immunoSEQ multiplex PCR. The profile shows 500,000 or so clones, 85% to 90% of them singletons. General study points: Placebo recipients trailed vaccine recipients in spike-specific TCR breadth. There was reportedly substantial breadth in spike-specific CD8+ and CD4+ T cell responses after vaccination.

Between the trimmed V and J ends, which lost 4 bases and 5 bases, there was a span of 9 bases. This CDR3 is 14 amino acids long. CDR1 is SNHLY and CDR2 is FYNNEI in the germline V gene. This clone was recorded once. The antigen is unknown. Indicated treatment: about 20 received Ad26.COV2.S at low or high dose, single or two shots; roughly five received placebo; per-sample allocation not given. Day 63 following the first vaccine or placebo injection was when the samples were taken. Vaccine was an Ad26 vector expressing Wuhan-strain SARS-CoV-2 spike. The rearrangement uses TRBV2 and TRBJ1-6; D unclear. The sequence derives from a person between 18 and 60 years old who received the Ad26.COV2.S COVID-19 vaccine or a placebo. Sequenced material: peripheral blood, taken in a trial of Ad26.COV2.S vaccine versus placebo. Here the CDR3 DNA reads TGTGCCAGCAGTGGAGGCAGAGATAATTCACCCCTCCACTTT. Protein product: CASSGGRDNSPLHF. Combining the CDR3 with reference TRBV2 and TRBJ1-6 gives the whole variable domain EPEVTQTPSHQVTQMGQEVILRCVPISNHLYFYWYRQILGQKVEFLVSFYNNEISEKSEIFDDQFSVERPDGSNFTLKIRSTKLEDSAMYFCASSGGRDNSPLHFGNGTRLTVT.